The 10 T cell receptor beta chains listed next were all sequenced from one sample in a study of blood T cell repertoires in COVID-19. The assay was immunoSEQ multiplex PCR, and TCRdb's table has in-frame clones only and misses some. The repertoire has approximately 350,000 clones, approximately 84% of them found once; the top ten carry under 3%. Sequencing was performed on PBMCs or T cells enriched from blood (not recorded which). Receptors were obtained from a woman aged 25-40 years who had recovered from COVID-19.

This chain connects TRBV9 to TRBJ2-7; tentatively, D is TRBD1 (6 bases). With 0 bases removed from V and 3 bases from J, the gap between germline ends came to 10 bases. Germline-derived CDR1 and CDR2 are SGDLS and YYNGEE. CDR3 length equals 14 residues. CDR3 region: CASSVGQEYYEQYF. CDR3 in DNA: TGTGCCAGCAGCGTAGGACAGGAGTACTACGAGCAGTACTTC. Supplemented by reference TRBV9 and TRBJ2-7, the full variable domain reads DSGVTQTPKHLITATGQRVTLRCSPRSGDLSVYWYQQSLDQGLQFLIQYYNGEERAKGNILERFSAQQFPDLHSELNLSSLELGDSALYFCASSVGQEYYEQYFGPGTRLTVT.

The CDR3 DNA sequence: TGCGCCAGCAGCCCGGGGGGCGGGAGGTACGAGCAGTACTTC. It specifies CASSPGGGRYEQYF. V is TRBV5-1 and J is TRBJ2-7, with 8 bases lining up with TRBD2. Losses at the gene ends were 4 bases for V and 4 bases for J; bases not matched to a gene: 7. The CDR3 runs to 14 residues. CDR1 SGHRS and CDR2 YFSETQ come from the germline V gene.

The genes are TRBV3-1 (or the pseudogene TRBV3-2) and TRBJ2-1; D might be TRBD2 (5 bases). V was cut by 1 base and J by 2 bases, with 18 bases left in between. Germline V CDR1 and CDR2: LGHDT, YNNKEL (reference sequence). This CDR3 spans 18 amino acids. The CDR3 sequence is CASSQAALGGSPYNEQFF. CDR3 nucleotide sequence: TGTGCCAGCAGCCAAGCCGCGTTAGGAGGTTCCCCCTACAATGAGCAGTTCTTC.

The chain employs TRBV11-2 and TRBJ1-1; tentative D call: TRBD1 (5 bases). Trimming pared 5 bases from V and 1 base from J, leaving 20 bases between. The CDR3 runs to 17 residues. Per the germline V gene, CDR1 is SGHAT and CDR2 is FQNNGV. CDR3 coding DNA: TGTGCCAGCAGCCCGTCCCCCCGGAGGGGCTCGAACACTGAAGCTTTCTTT. Its protein is CASSPSPRRGSNTEAFF. Complete variable domain (other parts from reference TRBV11-2 and TRBJ1-1): EAGVAQSPRYKIIEKRQSVAFWCNPISGHATLYWYQQILGQGPKLLIQFQNNGVVDDSQLPKDRFSAERLKGVDSTLKIQPAKLEDSAVYLCASSPSPRRGSNTEAFFGQGTRLTVV.

This clone was seen a handful of times. The gene calls are TRBV12-3 or TRBV12-4 and TRBJ1-5; a weak D match, TRBD1 (6 bases). This CDR3 is 13 amino acids long. V lost 3 bases to trimming and J lost 12 bases, with 15 bases between them. The chain's CDR3 is CASSLNRVNFQHF. The CDR3 DNA reads TGTGCCAGCAGTTTGAACAGGGTGAATTTCCAGCATTTT.

The rearrangement uses TRBV24-1 and TRBJ2-1; TRBD2 matches 10 bases. There are 16 residues in the CDR3. J lost 3 bases, V lost 2 bases, and 3 bases had no gene match. CDR1 is KGHDR, CDR2 SFDVKD, per germline. Here the CDR3 DNA reads TGTGCCACCAGTGATTCCCTAGCGGGAGACTACAATGAGCAGTTCTTC. Protein: CATSDSLAGDYNEQFF.

V is TRBV3-1 (or the pseudogene TRBV3-2) and J is TRBJ2-7; TRBD2 aligns across 7 bases. The CDR3 runs 14 residues. Germline trimming cut 4 bases from V and 9 bases from J; bases unmatched to any gene: 12. The germline CDR1 and CDR2 sequences are LGHDT and YNNKEL (reference sequence). For the CDR3, the DNA is TGTGCCAGCAGCCCCGGGACTAACTCGGGAGCGCAGTACTTC. It yields the protein CASSPGTNSGAQYF.

V and J are TRBV6-5 and TRBJ2-3; D might be TRBD2 (5 bases). CDR1 and CDR2 (germline): MNHEY, SVGAGI. Trimming took off 4 bases at V and 14 bases at J, with 19 bases between the two ends. This CDR3 spans 13 amino acids. The chain's CDR3 is CASSLFGGTFRYF. The CDR3 DNA reads as TGTGCCAGCAGTTTGTTTGGAGGAACGTTCCGGTATTTT.

The V call is TRBV14, the J call TRBJ2-6; D is ambiguous. CDR3 length: 18 amino acids. Germline V gene sequence: CDR1 SGHDN, CDR2 FVKESK. Trimming removed 1 base at V and 0 bases at J, with 13 bases between. CDR3 protein: CASSQGFYRSSGANVLTF. CDR3 nucleotide sequence: TGTGCCAGCAGCCAAGGGTTTTATAGGAGCTCTGGGGCCAACGTCCTGACTTTC. The full variable domain, its missing parts supplied by reference TRBV14 and TRBJ2-6, is EAGVTQFPSHSVIEKGQTVTLRCDPISGHDNLYWYRRVMGKEIKFLLHFVKESKQDESGMPNNRFLAERTGGTYSTLKVQPAELEDSGVYFCASSQGFYRSSGANVLTFGAGSRLTVL.

The V call is TRBV29-1, the J call TRBJ1-5; 8 nucleotides agree with TRBD1. V dropped 3 bases and J dropped 5; count of bases not matched to a gene: 3. The length of the CDR3 is 13 residues. Germline values: CDR1 SQVTM, CDR2 ANQGSEA. This chain's CDR3 is CSVETGEDQPQHF. The CDR3 DNA reads TGCAGCGTTGAGACAGGGGAGGATCAGCCCCAGCATTTT.